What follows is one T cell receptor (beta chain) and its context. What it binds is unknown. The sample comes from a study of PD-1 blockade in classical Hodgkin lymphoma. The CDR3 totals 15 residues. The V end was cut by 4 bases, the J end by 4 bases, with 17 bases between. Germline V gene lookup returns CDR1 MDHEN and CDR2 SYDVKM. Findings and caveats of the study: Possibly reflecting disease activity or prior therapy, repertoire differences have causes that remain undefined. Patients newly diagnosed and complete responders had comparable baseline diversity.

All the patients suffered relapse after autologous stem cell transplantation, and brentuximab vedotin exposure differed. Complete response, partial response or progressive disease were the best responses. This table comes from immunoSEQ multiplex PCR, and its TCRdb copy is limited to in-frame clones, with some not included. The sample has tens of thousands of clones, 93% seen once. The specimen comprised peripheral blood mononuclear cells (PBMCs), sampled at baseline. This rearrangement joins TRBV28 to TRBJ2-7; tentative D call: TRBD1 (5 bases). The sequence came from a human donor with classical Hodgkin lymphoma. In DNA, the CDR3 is TGTGCCAGCAGTTCCATTCTGAAGGGGTTTTACGAGCAGTACTTC. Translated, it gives CASSSILKGFYEQYF. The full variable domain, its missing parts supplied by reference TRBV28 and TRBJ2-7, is DVKVTQSSRYLVKRTGEKVFLECVQDMDHENMFWYRQDPGLGLRLIYFSYDVKMKEKGDIPEGYSVSREKKERFSLILESASTNQTSMYLCASSSILKGFYEQYFGPGTRLTVT.